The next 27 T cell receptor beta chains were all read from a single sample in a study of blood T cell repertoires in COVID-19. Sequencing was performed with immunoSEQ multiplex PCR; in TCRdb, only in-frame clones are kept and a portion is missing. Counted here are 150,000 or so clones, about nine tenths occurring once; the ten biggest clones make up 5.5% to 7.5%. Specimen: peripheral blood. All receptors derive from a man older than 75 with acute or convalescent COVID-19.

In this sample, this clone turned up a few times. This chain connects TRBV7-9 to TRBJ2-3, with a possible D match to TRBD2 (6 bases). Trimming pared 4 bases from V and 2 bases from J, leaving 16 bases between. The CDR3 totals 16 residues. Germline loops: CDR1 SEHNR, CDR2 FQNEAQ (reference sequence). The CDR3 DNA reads TGTGCCAGCAGCTCTGGCCAGGGAGGAATCACAGATACGCAGTATTTT. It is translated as CASSSGQGGITDTQYF.

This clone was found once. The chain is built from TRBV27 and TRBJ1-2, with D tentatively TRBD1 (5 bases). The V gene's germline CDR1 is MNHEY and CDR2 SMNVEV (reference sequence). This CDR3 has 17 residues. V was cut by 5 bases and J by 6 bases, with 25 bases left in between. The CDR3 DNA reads TGTGCCAGCAGTATGACCTTCTGGATCGGACAAGCCCATGGCTACACCTTC. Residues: CASSMTFWIGQAHGYTF.

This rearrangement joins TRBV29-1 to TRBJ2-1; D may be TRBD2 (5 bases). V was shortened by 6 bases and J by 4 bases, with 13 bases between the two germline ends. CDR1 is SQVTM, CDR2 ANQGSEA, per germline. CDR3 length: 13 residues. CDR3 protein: CSVTRASYNEQFF. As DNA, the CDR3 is TGCAGCGTGACGCGGGCGTCGTACAATGAGCAGTTCTTC.

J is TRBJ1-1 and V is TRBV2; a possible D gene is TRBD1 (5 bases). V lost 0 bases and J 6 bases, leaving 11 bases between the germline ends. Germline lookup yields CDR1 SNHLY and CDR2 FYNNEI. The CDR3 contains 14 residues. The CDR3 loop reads CASSEAGGFAEAFF. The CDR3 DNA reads TGTGCCAGCAGTGAAGCGGGGGGTTTTGCTGAAGCTTTCTTT.

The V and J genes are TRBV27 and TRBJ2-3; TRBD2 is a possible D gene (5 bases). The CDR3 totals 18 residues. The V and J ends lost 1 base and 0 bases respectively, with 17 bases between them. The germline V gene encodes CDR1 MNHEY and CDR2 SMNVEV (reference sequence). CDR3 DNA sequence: TGTGCCAGCAGTTTATACGGCGGAGGCCCCACCAGCACAGATACGCAGTATTTT. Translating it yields CASSLYGGGPTSTDTQYF.

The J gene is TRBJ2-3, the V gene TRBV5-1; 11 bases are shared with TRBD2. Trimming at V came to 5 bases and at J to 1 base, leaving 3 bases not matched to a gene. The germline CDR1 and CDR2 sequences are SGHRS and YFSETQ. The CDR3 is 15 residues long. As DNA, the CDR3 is TGCGCCAGCAGTTTACTAGCGGGGGGCACAGATACGCAGTATTTT. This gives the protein CASSLLAGGTDTQYF.

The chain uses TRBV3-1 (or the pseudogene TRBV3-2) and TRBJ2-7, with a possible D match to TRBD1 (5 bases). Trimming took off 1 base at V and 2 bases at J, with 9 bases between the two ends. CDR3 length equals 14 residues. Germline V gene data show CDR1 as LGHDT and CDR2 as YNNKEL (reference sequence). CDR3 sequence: CASSQVQGPYEQYF. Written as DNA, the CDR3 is TGTGCCAGCAGCCAAGTCCAGGGCCCCTACGAGCAGTACTTC.

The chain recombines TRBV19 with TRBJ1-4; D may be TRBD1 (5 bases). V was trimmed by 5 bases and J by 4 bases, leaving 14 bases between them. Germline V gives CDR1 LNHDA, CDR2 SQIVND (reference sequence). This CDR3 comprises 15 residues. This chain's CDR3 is CASSDSAGVNEKLFF. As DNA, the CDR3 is TGTGCCAGTAGTGATTCGGCGGGGGTTAATGAAAAACTGTTTTTT.

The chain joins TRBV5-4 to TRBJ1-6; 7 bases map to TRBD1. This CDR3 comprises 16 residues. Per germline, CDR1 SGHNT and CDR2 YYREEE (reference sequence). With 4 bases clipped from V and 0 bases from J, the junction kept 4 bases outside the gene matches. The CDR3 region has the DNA TGTGCCAGCAGCCAGACAGGGAGCTCCTATAATTCACCCCTCCACTTT. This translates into CASSQTGSSYNSPLHF.

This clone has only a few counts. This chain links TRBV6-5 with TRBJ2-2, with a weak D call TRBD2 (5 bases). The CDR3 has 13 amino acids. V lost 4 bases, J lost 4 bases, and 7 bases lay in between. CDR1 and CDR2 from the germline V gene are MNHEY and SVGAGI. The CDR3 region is CASSSGVTGELFF. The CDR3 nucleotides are TGTGCCAGCAGTTCCGGGGTCACCGGGGAGCTGTTTTTT.

CDR3 coding DNA: TGTGCCAGCAGCTTGGCCCGGGGACAGGGAGGATACGAGCAGTACTTC. Translated: CASSLARGQGGYEQYF. V gene TRBV5-6 combines with J gene TRBJ2-7; 9 nucleotides agree with TRBD1. The ends lost 0 bases at V and 4 bases at J; junction bases unmatched: 8. Germline V lookup: CDR1 SGHDT, CDR2 YYEEEE. This CDR3 has 16 residues.

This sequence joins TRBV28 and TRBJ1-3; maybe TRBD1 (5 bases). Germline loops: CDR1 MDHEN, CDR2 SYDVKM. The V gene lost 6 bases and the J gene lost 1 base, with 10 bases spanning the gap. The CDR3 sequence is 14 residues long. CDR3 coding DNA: TGTGCCAGCAGCCCGGGGGGGTCTGGAAACACCATATATTTT. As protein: CASSPGGSGNTIYF.

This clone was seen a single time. CDR3 bases: TGTGCCAGTAGTATGGGGGGAGTGAACACTGAAGCTTTCTTT. Translating it yields CASSMGGVNTEAFF. The J gene is TRBJ1-1, the V gene TRBV19; D is perhaps TRBD1 (5 bases). CDR1 and CDR2 (germline): LNHDA, SQIVND (reference sequence). The length of the CDR3 is 14 residues. V lost 3 bases, J lost 0 bases, and 8 bases lay in between.

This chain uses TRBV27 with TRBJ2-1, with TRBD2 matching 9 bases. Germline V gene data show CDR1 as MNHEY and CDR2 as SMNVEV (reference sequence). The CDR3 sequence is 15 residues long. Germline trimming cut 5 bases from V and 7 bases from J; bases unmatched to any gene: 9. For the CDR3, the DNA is TGTGCCAGCAGTAGTGTAGCGGGAGTGCGTAATGAGCAGTTCTTC. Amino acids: CASSSVAGVRNEQFF.

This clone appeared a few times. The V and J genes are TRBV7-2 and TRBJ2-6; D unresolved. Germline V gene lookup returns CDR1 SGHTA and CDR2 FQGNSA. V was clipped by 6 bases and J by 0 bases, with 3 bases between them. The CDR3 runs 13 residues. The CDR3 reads CASRYSGANVLTF. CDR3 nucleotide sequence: TGTGCCAGCAGGTACTCTGGGGCCAACGTCCTGACTTTC.

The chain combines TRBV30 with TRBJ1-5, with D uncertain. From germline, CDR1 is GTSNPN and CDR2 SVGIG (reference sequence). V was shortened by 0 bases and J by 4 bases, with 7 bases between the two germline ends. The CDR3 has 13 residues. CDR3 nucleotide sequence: TGTGCCTGGAGTGTCGGCAGGAATCAGCCCCAGCATTTT. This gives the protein CAWSVGRNQPQHF.

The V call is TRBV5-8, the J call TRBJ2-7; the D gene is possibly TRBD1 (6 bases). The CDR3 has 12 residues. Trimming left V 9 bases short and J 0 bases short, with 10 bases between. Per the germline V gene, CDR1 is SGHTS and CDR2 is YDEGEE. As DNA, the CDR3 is TGTGCCATCCAGGGGTACTCCTACGAGCAGTACTTC. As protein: CAIQGYSYEQYF.

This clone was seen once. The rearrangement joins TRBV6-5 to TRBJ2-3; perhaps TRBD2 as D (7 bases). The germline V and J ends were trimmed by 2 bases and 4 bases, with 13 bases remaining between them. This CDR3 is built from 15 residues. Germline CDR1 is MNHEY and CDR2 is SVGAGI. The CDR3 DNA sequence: TGTGCCAGCAGTTACGACGAGGGGGGGGCAGATACGCAGTATTTT. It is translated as CASSYDEGGADTQYF.

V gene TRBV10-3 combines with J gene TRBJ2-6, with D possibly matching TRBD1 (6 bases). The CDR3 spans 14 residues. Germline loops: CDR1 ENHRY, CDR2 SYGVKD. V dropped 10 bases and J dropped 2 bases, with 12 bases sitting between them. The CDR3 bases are TGTGCCACCGAACAGGGACCTGGGGCCAACGTCCTGACTTTC. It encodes CATEQGPGANVLTF.

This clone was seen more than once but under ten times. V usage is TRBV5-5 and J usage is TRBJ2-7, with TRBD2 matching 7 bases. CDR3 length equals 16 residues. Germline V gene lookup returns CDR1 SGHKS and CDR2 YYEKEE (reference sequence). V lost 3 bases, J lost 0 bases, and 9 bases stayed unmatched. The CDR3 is CASSYPRGVSSYEQYF. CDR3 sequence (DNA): TGTGCCAGCAGCTACCCCCGGGGGGTGAGCTCCTACGAGCAGTACTTC.

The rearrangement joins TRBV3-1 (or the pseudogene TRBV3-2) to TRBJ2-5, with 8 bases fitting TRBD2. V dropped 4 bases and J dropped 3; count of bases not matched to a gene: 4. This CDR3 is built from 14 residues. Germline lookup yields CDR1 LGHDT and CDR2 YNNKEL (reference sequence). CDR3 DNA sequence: TGTGCCAGCAGCCGGAAAGCGGGGGAAGAGACCCAGTACTTC. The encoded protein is CASSRKAGEETQYF.

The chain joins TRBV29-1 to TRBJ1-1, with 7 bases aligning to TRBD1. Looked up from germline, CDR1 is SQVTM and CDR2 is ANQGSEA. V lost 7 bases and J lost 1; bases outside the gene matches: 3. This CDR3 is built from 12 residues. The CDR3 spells CSGGTANTEAFF. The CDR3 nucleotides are TGCAGCGGAGGGACAGCGAACACTGAAGCTTTCTTT.

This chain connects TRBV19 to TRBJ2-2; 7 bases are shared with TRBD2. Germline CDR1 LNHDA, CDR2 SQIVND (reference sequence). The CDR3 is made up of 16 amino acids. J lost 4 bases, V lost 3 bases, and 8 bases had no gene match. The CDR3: CASSIDPSGTTGELFF. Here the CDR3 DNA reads TGTGCCAGTAGTATCGACCCTAGCGGTACCACCGGGGAGCTGTTTTTT. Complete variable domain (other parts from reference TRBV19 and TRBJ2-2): DGGITQSPKYLFRKEGQNVTLSCEQNLNHDAMYWYRQDPGQGLRLIYYSQIVNDFQKGDIAEGYSVSREKKESFPLTVTSAQKNPTAFYLCASSIDPSGTTGELFFGEGSRLTVL.

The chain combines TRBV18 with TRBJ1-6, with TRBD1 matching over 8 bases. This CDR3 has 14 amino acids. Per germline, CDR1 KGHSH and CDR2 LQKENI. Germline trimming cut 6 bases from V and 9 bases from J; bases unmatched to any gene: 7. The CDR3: CASSPDRGSSPLHF. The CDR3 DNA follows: TGTGCCAGCTCTCCCGACAGGGGTAGTTCACCCCTCCACTTT.

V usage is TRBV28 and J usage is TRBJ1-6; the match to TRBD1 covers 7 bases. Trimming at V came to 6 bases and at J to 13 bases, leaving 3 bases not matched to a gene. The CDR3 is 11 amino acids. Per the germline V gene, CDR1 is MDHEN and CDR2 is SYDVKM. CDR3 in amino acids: CASRTGVPLHF. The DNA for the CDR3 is TGTGCCAGCAGAACAGGGGTGCCCCTCCACTTT.

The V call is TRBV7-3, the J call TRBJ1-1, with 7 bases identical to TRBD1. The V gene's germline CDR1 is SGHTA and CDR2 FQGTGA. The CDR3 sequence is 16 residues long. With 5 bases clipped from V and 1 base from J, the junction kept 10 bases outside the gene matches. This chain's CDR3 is CASSPRQGMGNTEAFF. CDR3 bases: TGTGCCAGCAGCCCTCGACAGGGAATGGGGAACACTGAAGCTTTCTTT.

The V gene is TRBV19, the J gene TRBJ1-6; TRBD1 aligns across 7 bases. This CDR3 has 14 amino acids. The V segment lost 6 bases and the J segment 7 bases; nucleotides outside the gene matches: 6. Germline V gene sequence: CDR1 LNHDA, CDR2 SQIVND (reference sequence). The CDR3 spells CASRLRDSNSPLHF. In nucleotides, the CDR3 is TGTGCCAGTAGACTCCGGGACAGCAATTCACCCCTCCACTTT.